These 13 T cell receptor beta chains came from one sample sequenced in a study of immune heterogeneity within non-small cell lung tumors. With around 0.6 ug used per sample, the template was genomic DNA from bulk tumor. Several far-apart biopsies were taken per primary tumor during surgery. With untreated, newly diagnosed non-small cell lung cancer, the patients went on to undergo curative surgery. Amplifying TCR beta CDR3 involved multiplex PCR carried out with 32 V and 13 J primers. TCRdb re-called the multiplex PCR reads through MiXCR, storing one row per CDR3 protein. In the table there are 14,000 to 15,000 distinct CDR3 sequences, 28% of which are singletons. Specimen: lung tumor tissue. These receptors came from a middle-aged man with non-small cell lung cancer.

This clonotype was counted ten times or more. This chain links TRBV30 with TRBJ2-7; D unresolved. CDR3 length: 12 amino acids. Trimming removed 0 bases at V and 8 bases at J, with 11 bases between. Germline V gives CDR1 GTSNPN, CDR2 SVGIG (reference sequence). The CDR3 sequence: CAWSVGRGKQYF. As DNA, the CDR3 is TGTGCCTGGAGTGTAGGGCGAGGAAAGCAGTACTTC.

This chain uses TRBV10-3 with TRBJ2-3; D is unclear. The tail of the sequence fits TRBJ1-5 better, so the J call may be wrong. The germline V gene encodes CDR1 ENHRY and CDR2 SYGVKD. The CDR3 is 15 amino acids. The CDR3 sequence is CAISESSTSTDTQHF. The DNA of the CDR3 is TGTGCCATCAGTGAGTCTAGTACTAGCACAGATACGCAGCATTTT.

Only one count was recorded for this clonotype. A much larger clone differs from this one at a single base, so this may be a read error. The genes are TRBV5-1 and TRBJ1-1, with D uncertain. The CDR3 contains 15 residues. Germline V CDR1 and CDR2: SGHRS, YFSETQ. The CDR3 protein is CASSPTTQMKTEAFF. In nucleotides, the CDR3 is TGCGCCAGCAGCCCCACGACACAAATGAAAACTGAAGCTTTCTTT.

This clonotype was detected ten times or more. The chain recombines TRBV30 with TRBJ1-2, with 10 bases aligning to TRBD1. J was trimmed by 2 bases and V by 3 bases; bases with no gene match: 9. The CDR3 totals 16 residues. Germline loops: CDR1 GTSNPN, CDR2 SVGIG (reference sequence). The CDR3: CAWRPRDRGTNYGYTF. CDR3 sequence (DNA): TGTGCCTGGAGACCCCGGGACAGGGGCACAAACTATGGCTACACCTTC.

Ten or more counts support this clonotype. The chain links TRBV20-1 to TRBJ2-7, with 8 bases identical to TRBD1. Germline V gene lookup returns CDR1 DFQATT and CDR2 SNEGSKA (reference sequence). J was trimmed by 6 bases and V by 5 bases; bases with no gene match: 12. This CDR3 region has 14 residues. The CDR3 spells CSAPGGSGLREQYF. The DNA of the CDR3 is TGCAGTGCTCCAGGGGGCTCTGGGCTACGCGAGCAGTACTTC.

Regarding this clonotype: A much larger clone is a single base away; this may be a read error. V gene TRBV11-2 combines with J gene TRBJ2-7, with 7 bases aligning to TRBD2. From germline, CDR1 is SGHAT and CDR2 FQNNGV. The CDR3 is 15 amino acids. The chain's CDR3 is CTSSLTRDYGYEQYF. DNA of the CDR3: TGTACCAGCAGCTTGACCCGGGACTATGGGTACGAGCAGTACTTC.

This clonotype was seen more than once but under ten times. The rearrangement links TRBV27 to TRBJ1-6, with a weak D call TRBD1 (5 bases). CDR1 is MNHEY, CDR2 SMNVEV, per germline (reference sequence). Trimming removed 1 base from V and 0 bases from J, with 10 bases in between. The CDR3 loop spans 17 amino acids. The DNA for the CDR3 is TGTGCCAGCAGTTTATGGGACCCGAGCTCCTATAATTCACCCCTCCACTTT. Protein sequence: CASSLWDPSSYNSPLHF.

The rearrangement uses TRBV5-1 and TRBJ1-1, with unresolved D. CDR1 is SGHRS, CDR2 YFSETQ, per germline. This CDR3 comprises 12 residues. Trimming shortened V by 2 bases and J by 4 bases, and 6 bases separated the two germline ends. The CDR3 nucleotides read TGCGCCAGCAGCTTCGGGAGCACTGAAGCTTTCTTT. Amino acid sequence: CASSFGSTEAFF.

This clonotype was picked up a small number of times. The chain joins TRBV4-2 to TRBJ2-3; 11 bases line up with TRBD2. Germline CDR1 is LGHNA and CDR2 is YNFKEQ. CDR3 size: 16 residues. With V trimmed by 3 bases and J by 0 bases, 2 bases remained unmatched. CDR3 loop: CASSHVAGGSTDTQYF. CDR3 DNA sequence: TGTGCCAGCAGCCACGTAGCGGGAGGGAGCACAGATACGCAGTATTTT.

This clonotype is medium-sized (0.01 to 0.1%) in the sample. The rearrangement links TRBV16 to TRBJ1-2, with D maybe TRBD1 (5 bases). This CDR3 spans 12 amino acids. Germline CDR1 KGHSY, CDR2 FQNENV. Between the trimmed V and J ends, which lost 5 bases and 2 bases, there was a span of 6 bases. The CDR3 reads CASSRDNYGYTF. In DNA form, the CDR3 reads TGTGCCAGCAGCAGGGACAACTATGGCTACACCTTC.

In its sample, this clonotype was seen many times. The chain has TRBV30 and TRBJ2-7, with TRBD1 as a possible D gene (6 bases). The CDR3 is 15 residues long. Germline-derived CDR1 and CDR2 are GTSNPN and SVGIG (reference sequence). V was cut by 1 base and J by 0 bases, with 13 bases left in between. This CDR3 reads CAWSEGTTLSYEQYF. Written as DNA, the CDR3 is TGTGCCTGGAGTGAGGGGACAACCCTCTCCTACGAGCAGTACTTC.

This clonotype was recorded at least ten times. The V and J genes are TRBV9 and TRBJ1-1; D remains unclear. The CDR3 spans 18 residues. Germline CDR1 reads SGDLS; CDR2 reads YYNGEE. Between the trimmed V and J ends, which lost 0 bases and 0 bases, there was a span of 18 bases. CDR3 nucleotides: TGTGCCAGCAGCGTAGTAAAACCGGGAGAGCACATGAACACTGAAGCTTTCTTT. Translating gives CASSVVKPGEHMNTEAFF.

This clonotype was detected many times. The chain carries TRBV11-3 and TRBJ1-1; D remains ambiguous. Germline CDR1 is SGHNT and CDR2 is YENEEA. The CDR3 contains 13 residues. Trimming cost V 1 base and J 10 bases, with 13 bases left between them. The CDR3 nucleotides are TGTGCCAGCAGCTTAGGACTCGACGGCGGAGCTTTCTTT. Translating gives CASSLGLDGGAFF.